The TCR beta chain described here comes from a study of early T cells in non-severe SARS-CoV-2 infection (dated by TCRdb to the early 2020s). Turning to the overall study: TCR sequencing used bulk RNA from unsorted whole blood, so alpha and beta chains could not be paired.

As concerns this clonotype: What antigen it recognizes has not been identified. In this CDR3 the conserved last residue, phenylalanine or tryptophan, is missing, so a read error is likely.

Overall study outcomes, separate from this receptor: VDJdb matching was skewed toward anti-spike CD8 responses, so virus-specific expansions were likely underestimated and private and CD4 specificities were missed.

Library construction relied on 5' RACE. Sequencing took place on a NextSeq 500. The TCR library protocol attached unique molecular identifiers to individual cDNA molecules to correct for sequencing error and PCR bias. Both TCR alpha and beta chains were sequenced, and tight co-correlation was observed between alpha and beta sequence abundances in each sample. As for how the authors treated the data: V gene, J gene and CDR3 annotation of TCR sequences was performed with Decombinator V4. Expanded TCRs were defined as changing significantly between any two time points under a Poisson model with p below 0.0001. TCR abundances were normalised to the total number of TCRs sequenced per sample and were expressed as counts per million. MAIT TCRs were defined by TRAV1-2 paired with TRAJ12, TRAJ20 or TRAJ33, and iNKT TCRs by TRAV10 paired with TRAJ18. VDJdb, accessed 1 November 2021, was searched for CMV, EBV and SARS-CoV-2 annotated TCRs, excluding TCRs annotated for multiple antigens. TCRdb reran the public reads through fastp at Q25 and MiXCR, keeping productive beta chains. Merged by CDR3 protein, the rows form single entries marked with the most common genes and DNA. These V and J calls rely on TCRdb rather than the paper's analysis. This sample gives approximately 97,000 distinct CDR3 sequences in total; 9.5% to 12% of them show up just once. The ten biggest clones cover under 5% of the sample.

Set within a cohort of healthcare workers in London, UK, this nested case-control study involved weekly PCR testing of nasopharyngeal swabs along with blood sampling. Healthcare workers were recruited between 23 and 31 March 2020, during the week of the UK lockdown, and were followed weekly for up to roughly 15 weeks. In the germline V gene, CDR1 corresponds to SGHAT and CDR2 to FQNNGV. The CDR3 is 15 amino acids in total, end residues counted. Of all the DNA, just the CDR3 is kept, 45 bases in frame from base 1. V gives up 4 bases and J gives up 1 base, and the segment between their germline ends measures 10 bases.

The sequence came from an adult who was a healthcare worker with PCR-confirmed SARS-CoV-2 infection or an uninfected control (not recorded which). The chain employs TRBV11-2 and TRBJ2-2; the D region possibly corresponds to TRBD2 (5 bases align). The sample was whole blood, taken at baseline. The bases read TGTGCCAGCAGCTCCCTACGGGAGAACACCGGGGAGCTGTTTTCT. Translated, this gives CASSSLRENTGELFS.